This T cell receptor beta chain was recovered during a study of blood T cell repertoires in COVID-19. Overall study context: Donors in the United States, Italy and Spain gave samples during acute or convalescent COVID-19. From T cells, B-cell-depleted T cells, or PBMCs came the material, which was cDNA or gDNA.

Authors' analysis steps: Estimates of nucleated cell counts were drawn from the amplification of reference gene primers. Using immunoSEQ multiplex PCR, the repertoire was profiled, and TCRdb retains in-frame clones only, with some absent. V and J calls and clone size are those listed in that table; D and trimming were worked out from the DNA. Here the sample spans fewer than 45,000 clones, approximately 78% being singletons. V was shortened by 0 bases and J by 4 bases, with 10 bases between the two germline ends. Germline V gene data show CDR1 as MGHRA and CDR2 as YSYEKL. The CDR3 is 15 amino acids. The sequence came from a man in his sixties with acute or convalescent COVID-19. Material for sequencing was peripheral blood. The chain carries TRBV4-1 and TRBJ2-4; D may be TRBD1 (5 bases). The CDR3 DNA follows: TGCGCCAGCAGCCAAGATCGACAGATTAAAAACATTCAGTACTTC. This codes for CASSQDRQIKNIQYF.